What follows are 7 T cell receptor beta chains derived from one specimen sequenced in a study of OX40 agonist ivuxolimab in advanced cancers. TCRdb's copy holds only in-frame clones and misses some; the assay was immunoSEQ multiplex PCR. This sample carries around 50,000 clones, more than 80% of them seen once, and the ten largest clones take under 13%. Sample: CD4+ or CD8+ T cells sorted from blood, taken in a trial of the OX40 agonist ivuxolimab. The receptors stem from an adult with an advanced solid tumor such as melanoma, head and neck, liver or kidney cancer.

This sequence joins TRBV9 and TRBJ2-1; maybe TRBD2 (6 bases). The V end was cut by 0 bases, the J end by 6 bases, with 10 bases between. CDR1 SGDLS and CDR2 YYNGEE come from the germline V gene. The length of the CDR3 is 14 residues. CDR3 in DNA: TGTGCCAGCAGCGTAGGAACTAGCTTCAATGAGCAGTTCTTC. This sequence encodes CASSVGTSFNEQFF. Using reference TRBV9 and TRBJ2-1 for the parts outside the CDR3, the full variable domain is DSGVTQTPKHLITATGQRVTLRCSPRSGDLSVYWYQQSLDQGLQFLIQYYNGEERAKGNILERFSAQQFPDLHSELNLSSLELGDSALYFCASSVGTSFNEQFFGPGTRLTVL.

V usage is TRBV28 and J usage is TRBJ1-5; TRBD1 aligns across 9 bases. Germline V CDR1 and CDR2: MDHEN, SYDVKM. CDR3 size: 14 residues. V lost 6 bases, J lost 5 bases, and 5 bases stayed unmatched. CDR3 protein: CASREQGAYQPQHF. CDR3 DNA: TGTGCCAGCAGGGAACAGGGGGCGTATCAGCCCCAGCATTTT.

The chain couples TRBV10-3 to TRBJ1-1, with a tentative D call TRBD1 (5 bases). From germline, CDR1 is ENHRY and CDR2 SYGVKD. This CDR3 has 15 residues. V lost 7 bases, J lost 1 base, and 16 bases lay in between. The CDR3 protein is CAIKEGGTGNTEAFF. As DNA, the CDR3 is TGTGCCATCAAGGAAGGAGGGACGGGGAACACTGAAGCTTTCTTT.

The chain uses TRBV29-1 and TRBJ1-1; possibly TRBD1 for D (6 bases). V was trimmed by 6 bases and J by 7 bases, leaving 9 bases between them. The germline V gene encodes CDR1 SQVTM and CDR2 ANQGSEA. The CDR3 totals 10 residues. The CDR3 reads CSVGQIEAFF. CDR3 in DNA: TGCAGCGTAGGACAGATTGAAGCTTTCTTT.

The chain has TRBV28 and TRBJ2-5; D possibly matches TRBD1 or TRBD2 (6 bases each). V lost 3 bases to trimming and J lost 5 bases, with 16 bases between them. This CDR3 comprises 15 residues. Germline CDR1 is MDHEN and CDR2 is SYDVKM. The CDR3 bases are TGTGCCAGCAGTTTGGGGGGCAGTACCTGGGAGACCCAGTACTTC. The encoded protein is CASSLGGSTWETQYF.

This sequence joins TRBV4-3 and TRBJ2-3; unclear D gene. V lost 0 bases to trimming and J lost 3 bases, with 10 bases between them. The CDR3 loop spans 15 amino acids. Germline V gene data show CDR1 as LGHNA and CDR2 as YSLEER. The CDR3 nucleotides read TGCGCCAGCAGCCAAGATCCTGGGAAGACAGATACGCAGTATTTT. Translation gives CASSQDPGKTDTQYF.

CDR3 DNA sequence: TGTGCCAGCTCACGGGACAGGGGGACCTACGAGCAGTACTTC. This sequence encodes CASSRDRGTYEQYF. The rearrangement links TRBV18 to TRBJ2-7, with 11 bases matching TRBD1. CDR1 is KGHSH, CDR2 LQKENI, per germline. V was pared by 4 bases and J by 2 bases, with 1 base of the junction left unmatched. The CDR3 extends over 14 amino acids.